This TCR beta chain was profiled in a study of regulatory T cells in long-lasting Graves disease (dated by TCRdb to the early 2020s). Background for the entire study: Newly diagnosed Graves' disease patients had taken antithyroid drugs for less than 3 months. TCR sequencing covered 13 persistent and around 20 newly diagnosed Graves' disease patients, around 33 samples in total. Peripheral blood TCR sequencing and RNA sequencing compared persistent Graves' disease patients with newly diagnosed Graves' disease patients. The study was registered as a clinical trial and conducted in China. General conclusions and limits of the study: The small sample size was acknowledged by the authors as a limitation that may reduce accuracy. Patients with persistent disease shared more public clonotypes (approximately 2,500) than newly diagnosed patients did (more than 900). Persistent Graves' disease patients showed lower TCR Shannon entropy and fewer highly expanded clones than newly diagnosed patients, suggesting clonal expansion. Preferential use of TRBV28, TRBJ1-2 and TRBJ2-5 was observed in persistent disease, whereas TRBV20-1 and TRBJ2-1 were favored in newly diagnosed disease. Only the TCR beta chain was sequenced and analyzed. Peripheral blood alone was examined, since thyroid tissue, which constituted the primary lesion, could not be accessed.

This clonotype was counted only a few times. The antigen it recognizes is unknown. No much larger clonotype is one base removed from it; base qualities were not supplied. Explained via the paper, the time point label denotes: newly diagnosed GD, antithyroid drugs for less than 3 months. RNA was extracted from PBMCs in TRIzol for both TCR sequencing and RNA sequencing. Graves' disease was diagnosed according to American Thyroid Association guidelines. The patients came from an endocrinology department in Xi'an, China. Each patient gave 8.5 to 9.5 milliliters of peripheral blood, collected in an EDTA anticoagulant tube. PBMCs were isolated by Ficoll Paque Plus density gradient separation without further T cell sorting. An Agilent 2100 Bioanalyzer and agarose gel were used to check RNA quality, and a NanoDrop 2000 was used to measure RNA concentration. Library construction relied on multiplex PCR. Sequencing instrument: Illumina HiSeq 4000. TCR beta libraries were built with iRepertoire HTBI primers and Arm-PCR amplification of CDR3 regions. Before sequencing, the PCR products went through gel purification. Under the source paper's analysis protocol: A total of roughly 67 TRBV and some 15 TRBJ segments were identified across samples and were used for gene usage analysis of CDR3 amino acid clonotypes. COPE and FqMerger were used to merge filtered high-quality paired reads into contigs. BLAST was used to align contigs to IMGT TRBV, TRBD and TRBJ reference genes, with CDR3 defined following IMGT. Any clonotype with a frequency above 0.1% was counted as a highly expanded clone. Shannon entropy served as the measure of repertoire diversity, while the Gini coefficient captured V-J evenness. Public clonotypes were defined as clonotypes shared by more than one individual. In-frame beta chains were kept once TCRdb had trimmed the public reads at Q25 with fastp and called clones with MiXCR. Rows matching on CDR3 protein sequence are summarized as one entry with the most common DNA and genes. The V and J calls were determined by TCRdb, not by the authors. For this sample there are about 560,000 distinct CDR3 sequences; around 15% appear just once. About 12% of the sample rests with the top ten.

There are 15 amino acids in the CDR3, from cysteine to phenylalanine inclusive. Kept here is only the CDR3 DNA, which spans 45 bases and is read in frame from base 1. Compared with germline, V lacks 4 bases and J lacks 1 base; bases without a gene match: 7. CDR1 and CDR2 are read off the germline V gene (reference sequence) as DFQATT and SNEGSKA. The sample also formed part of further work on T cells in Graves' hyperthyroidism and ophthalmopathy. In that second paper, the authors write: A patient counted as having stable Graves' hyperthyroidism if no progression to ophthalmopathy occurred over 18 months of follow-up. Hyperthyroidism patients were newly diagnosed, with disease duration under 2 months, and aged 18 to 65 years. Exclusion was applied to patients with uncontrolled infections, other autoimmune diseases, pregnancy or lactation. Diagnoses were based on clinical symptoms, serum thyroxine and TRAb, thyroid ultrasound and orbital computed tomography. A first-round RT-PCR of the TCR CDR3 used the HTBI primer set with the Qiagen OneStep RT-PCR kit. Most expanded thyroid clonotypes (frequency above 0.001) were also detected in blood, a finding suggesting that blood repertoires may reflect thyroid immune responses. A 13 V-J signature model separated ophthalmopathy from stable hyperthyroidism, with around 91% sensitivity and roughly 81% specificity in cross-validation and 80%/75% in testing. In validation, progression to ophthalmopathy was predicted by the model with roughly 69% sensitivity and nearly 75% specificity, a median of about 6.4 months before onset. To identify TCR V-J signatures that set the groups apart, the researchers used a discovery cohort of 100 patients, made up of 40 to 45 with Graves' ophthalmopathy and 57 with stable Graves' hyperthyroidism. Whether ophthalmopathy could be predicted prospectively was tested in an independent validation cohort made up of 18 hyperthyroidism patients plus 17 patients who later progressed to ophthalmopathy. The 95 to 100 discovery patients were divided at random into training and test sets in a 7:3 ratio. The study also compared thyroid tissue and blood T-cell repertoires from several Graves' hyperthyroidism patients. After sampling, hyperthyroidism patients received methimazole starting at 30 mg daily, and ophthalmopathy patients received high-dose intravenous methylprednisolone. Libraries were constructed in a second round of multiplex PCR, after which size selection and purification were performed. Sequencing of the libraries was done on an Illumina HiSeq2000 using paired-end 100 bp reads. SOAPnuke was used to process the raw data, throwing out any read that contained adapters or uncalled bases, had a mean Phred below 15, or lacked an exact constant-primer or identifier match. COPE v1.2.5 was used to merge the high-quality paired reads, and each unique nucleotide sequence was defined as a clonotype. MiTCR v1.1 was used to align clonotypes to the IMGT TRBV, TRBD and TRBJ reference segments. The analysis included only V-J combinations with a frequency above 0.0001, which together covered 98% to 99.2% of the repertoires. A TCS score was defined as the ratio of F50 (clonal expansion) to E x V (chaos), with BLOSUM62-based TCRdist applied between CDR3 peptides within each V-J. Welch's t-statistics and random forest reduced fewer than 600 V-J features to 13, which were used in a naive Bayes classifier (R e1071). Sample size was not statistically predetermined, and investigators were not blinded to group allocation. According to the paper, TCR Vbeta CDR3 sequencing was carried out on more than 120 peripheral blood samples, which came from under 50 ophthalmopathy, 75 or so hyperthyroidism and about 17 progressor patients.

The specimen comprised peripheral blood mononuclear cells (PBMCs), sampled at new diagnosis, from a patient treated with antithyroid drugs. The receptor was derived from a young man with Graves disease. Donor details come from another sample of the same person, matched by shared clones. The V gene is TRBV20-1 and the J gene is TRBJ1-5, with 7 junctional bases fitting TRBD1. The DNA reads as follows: TGCAGTGCTAAGGATACAGGGGAGAGCAATCAGCCCCAGCATTTT. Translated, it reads CSAKDTGESNQPQHF.